Here is one T cell receptor (beta chain) with its context. As yet, its antigen is unknown. Trimming left V 8 bases short and J 3 bases short, with 17 bases between. CDR1 and CDR2 from the germline V gene are SNHLY and FYNNEI. The CDR3 totals 15 residues. This specimen belongs to a study of T cell responses to AZD1222 COVID-19 vaccine. The protocol was immunoSEQ multiplex PCR, while the TCRdb copy is restricted to in-frame clones and leaves out a portion. The sample holds about 96,000 clones, about 90% seen once. General study points: At baseline, just a handful of AZD1222 recipients tested seropositive. Variant regions that are unmutated are reportedly the target of nearly half of spike-specific TCRs. Every sample of the repertoires postdated the peak T cell response.

The chain carries TRBV2 and TRBJ1-5, with a possible D match to TRBD1 (6 bases). This material consisted of peripheral blood, taken on day 0 of MenACWY control vaccination. This receptor was identified in an adult in good health. CDR3 DNA sequence: TGTGCCAGCCTTTCACCAGGGGATACCAATCAGCCCCAGCATTTT. Protein: CASLSPGDTNQPQHF.